The clone carrying this TCR beta chain has just one count. Its cognate antigen is unknown. Germline assignment: CDR1 SGHTA and CDR2 FQGTGA. The germline V and J ends were trimmed by 2 bases and 6 bases, with 10 bases remaining between them. This CDR3 has 14 amino acids. The data belong to a study of T cell responses to AZD1222 COVID-19 vaccine. For the study at large: Pooled in the analysis were second doses at about 4 or about 12 weeks.

Overall study findings and caveats: Researchers report vaccine-associated CD4 TCRs spanning spike, with dominance at 160-218 and 743-854. Baseline seropositivity characterized only 5 to 7 AZD1222 recipients.

Assay: immunoSEQ multiplex PCR; the TCRdb copy retains only in-frame clones and omits some. The sample has approximately 130,000 clones; roughly 90% are singletons. The chain combines TRBV7-3 with TRBJ2-2, with D uncertain. The receptor was derived from an adult in good health. The material sequenced was peripheral blood, taken on day 0 of AZD1222 vaccination. As DNA, the CDR3 is TGTGCCAGCAGCTTAGCCTCCCGGGCCGGGGAGCTGTTTTTT. Its protein product is CASSLASRAGELFF. Using reference TRBV7-3 and TRBJ2-2 for the parts outside the CDR3, the full variable domain is GAGVSQTPSNKVTEKGKYVELRCDPISGHTALYWYRQSLGQGPEFLIYFQGTGAADDSGLPNDRFFAVRPEGSVSTLKIQRTERGDSAVYLCASSLASRAGELFFGEGSRLTVL.